This T cell receptor (beta chain) was recovered during a study of human T cells and chemical hapten exposure (dated by TCRdb to the early 2020s). Regarding the complete study: For sensitization, 2% DPC in acetone was applied to a 2 cm by 2 cm area of upper inner arm skin. Throughout the approximately 24-week study period, patients were also given weekly therapeutic DPC doses on the scalp. Patch testing was performed on the upper back with Finn chambers containing 0.01% DPC, and the patch tests were scored after 6 days according to International Contact Dermatitis Research Group standards. The patient cohort, mostly female, included alopecia areata with under or over 50% scalp involvement, alopecia totalis and alopecia universalis. Libraries were combined into a pool for sequencing, and differences in TCR yield between samples came mainly from small differences in library volumes within the pool. Peripheral blood TCR repertoire changes were tracked in vivo in alopecia patients during primary and secondary sensitization to the hapten diphenylcyclopropenone (DPC). Patient blood was sampled pre-sensitization (week 0) and at 2, 6 and about 24 weeks after DPC sensitization. For TCR sequencing, blood came from 25 to 35 alopecia patients at anywhere from one to four time points (pre-sensitization, 2, 6 and 24 weeks).

The method was RACE. TCRdb lists the instrument as NextSeq 500. During library preparation, unique molecular identifiers were attached to individual cDNA molecules so that TCRs could be counted quantitatively and reproducibly. From each blood RNA sample, both TCR alpha and TCR beta chains were sequenced. The published analysis was carried out like this. A median of around 100,000 TCRs per sample was observed, with a range of about 23,224 to 750,000. V, J and CDR3 annotation of the TCR reads was carried out using the Decombinator software suite. Every sample was subsampled to the same number of TCRs (28,000) for the PS versus PT1 abundance plots. Expanded TCRs were defined as absent before sensitization and observed at least eight times at the 2-week time point. In TCRdb, the public reads were trimmed at Q25 with fastp and aligned with MiXCR, with productive beta chains retained. Rows with one shared CDR3 protein collapse into an entry with the most common genes and DNA. The V and J calls reflect TCRdb's pipeline rather than the authors' work. The sample has some 170,000 distinct CDR3 sequences on record, 28% of them singletons. The top ten hold under 2.5% of the sample.

The time point label corresponds to: patch test 3, about 24 weeks after DPC sensitization. Taken with the paper, the label for treatment or condition translates to: therapeutic diphenylcyclopropenone sensitization with weekly scalp DPC. At every patch-test visit, the blood draw took place before the patch test was put on. To be eligible, patients had to be aged 18 to 70, diagnosed with alopecia and judged suitable for DPC therapy, while pregnant patients were excluded. Total RNA was extracted from unfractionated whole blood collected in Tempus Blood RNA tubes. Remarks on this clonotype: No cognate antigen has been identified for it. Per-base quality was not reported, and no clone a single base away is much larger than it.

What the work shows at the level of the full study, not this receptor alone: Expanded TCRs formed significantly more large CDR3 similarity clusters than pre-sensitization or healthy control sets, consistent with antigen-driven responses. The number of PT1 expanded TCRs positively correlated with patch test score, significant at thresholds 8, 16 and 32 but not 4. Repeated subsampling changed both the strength of the expansion versus patch-test correlation and the threshold at which that correlation became significant. No change with DPC sensitization was found in the number of TCRs above 1 in 1000 frequency, and no evidence of global repertoire structure alterations was found. All patients had alopecia, a presumed autoimmune disease, so their immune response might differ from that of healthy individuals.

Relative to germline, V is missing 7 bases and J is missing 7 bases, with 11 bases of the junction outside any gene match. The CDR3 starts with the cysteine, ends with the phenylalanine, and has 14 residues. The only DNA kept is the CDR3, 42 bases in frame from the first base. CDR1 and CDR2, looked up from the germline V gene (reference sequence), are SGHNT and YYREEE. The sequencing used whole blood, collected in connection with sensitization to the hapten diphenylcyclopropenone (DPC). This receptor was identified in a woman younger than 30 with alopecia areata. Some clones in this sample may be carry-over from other donors' samples. The chain is assembled from TRBV5-4 and TRBJ1-1, and 9 junctional nucleotides match TRBD1. The CDR3 region: CASRPLQGAFEAFF. The bases read TGTGCCAGCCGCCCACTACAGGGGGCATTTGAAGCTTTCTTT.